This entry describes one TCR beta chain. The antigen it recognizes is unknown. No qualities accompany the bases; no much larger clone lies one base away. The receptor library was made with the immunoSEQ multiplex PCR assay. A mixture of 60 forward primers for TCR Vbeta segments and 13 reverse primers for TCR Jbeta segments was used in the multiplex PCR. The CDR3 region of rearranged TCR beta genes was amplified from genomic DNA with a multiplex PCR assay. Amplified TCR beta libraries were sequenced as 87-base-pair reads on the Illumina HiSeq System. The paper's processing steps were these. A later analysis tallied tens of millions of unique TCR beta chains across the 600 to 700 repertoires, and some 12 million of those chains were shared by two or more donors. Raw reads were error-corrected and collapsed into unique sequences by a nearest-neighbor algorithm in which closely related sequences were merged to remove PCR and sequencing errors. V, D and J gene segments were assigned by aligning CDR3 sequences to IMGT reference sequences. For a sequence to be retained, a match of at least six nucleotides to both a V gene segment and a J gene segment was required. Rearrangements were classified as productive when the CDR3 lacked stop codons and remained in frame with V and J, and all other rearrangements were classified as non-productive. CDR3 was defined according to IMGT convention as the region running from the second conserved V-encoded cysteine to the conserved J-encoded phenylalanine. The earlier analysis of about 610 of the donors excluded any sequence lacking an unambiguous match to a single V gene segment. An earlier analysis of a few hundred of the donors called V segments functional above 56.7% productive rearrangements and segregating when the between-donor standard deviation exceeded 5%. A statistical classification framework was built to diagnose cytomegalovirus status from the catalog of TCR beta chain sequences. A later analysis assigned V and J genes by comparing TCR nucleotide sequences with IMGT/GENE-DB human TR gene sequences. In a later analysis, CDR3 sequences and most-parsimonious VDJ recombination scenarios were assigned using the TCRdist pipeline. In a later analysis, each TCR beta chain was defined by its CDR3 amino acid sequence together with its V-gene family, and reads without a unique V-gene family were excluded. As a way to deal with suspected cross-contamination and a sequencing artifact, a later analysis dropped approximately 570 nucleotide sequences that were highly shared and had low generation probability. For each public chain, a later analysis derived a clonal expansion index from normalized ranks of inferred template counts within each repertoire. In a later analysis, generation probabilities were computed with a VDJ recombination model fitted to out-of-frame rearrangements, and the resulting probabilities were checked against IGoR. A later analysis scored TCR-TCR, TCR-HLA and TCR-CMV co-occurrence with hypergeometric tests, applying a repertoire-size bias correction to TCR pairs. A later analysis estimated false discovery rates by permuting HLA or CMV assignments 20 times. A later analysis grouped co-occurring TCRs with DBSCAN, adding TCRdist sequence similarity when clustering within HLA-allele-positive subsets. Repertoires with fewer than 30,000 or more than 120,000 public chains, plus five repertoires with anomalous nucleotide sharing, were excluded from co-occurrence clustering. What TCRdb holds here is the immuneACCESS table cut down to in-frame rearrangements. Part of the clones is not present; checked against another copy, under half of the missing clones reflect an unresolved V gene, and the others are unexplained. From that table come the V and J calls and clone size; the DNA was used to work out D and trimming. The sample contains about 140,000 clones, about 80% of them found a single time. More than 0.9% of the sample is in the top ten clones.

Trimming leaves V shorter by 5 bases and J shorter by 1 base, with the junction holding 11 bases beyond the gene matches. From cysteine to phenylalanine, the CDR3 is 17 amino acids long. Only CDR3 DNA remains: 51 bases, in frame from the first base. CDR1 and CDR2 (SQVTM, ANQGSEA) derive from the germline V gene. This entry comes from a study of cytomegalovirus exposure and HLA in healthy donors (dated by TCRdb to about 2017). Regarding the research as a whole: An earlier analysis of roughly 500 of the donors reported 276 Gb of sequence data and around 110 million unique TCR beta sequences from around 200 million T cells. An early release that covered roughly 600 HLA-typed donors contained about 290 gigabases of sequencing data and 65 million to 100 million unique TCR sequences. The genetic ancestry cluster associated with self-reported Caucasian donors included roughly 84% of the 300 to 450 genotyped donors. The aim of the study was to test whether cataloging public T cell receptors could identify signatures of past pathogen exposure. Using immunosequencing, the study profiled T cell repertoires from around 680 subjects and related those repertoires to cytomegalovirus serostatus. A separate validation cohort of over a hundred different subjects was used in addition to the 666-subject first cohort. High-throughput TCR immunosequencing, statistical association of individual TCRs with disease status, and machine learning were combined to predict cytomegalovirus infection status. In a later analysis, previously published TCR beta repertoires from about 670 donors were re-analyzed and high-resolution HLA genotyping was added so that TCR occurrence patterns could be studied. Rather than drawing on any new phenotypic data, the later analysis identified candidate immune exposures from TCR beta sequences and the way those sequences occurred across donors. In an earlier analysis of roughly 540 of the donors, high-throughput TCR beta sequencing was used to judge whether each TCR beta V gene segment behaved as functional or pseudogenic. Donor age, sex, ethnicity and CMV serostatus were compiled together with the repertoire data. In a later genetic analysis, genome-wide SNP genotypes for about 55% of the roughly 700 donors were used, and that subset was treated as a discovery cohort. Every repertoire in the discovery cohort had been generated on one and the same sequencing platform. HLA typing included class I and class II loci at four-digit resolution. Typing coverage differed by locus: A, B, C, DRB1 and DQB1 were typed in roughly 629-630 donors, DQA1 in about 500, DPA1 in 606, and DPB1 in approximately 450. About five DR-DQ haplotypes were treated as single units for association and clustering because of strong linkage in the cohort. Among several hundred genotyped donors of the cohort, an average of around 220,000 unique TCR beta nucleotide sequences was sequenced per donor, of which 15% to 20% were non-productive. What the study reported, not specific to this receptor: An earlier analysis of around 540 of the donors showed that most TCR beta V segments appeared in productive rearrangements either about 87% or about 30% of the time, which broadly matched IMGT annotations. In a later analysis, 15,000 to 20,000 TCR beta sequences were associated with specific HLA alleles at a false discovery rate of 0.05. The authors suggested that the approach could potentially be extended to other disease states and immunological phenotypes. Immune exposure information for the cohort was limited to CMV serostatus. Most TCR sequences were observed very rarely across donors, whereas some public TCRs were present in many individuals. Roughly uniform sequencing depth across donors was assumed in presence/absence analyses, although this assumption may not hold. A later analysis reported that several top co-occurrence clusters appeared linked to parvovirus B19, influenza, CMV and Epstein-Barr virus. A total of fewer than 200 TCR beta chains were listed by the study as associated with cytomegalovirus. Because HLA typing was unavailable for some donors at each locus, only the typed subset was used in association tests. The sequencing pipeline was judged likely to have produced a cluster of highly shared sequence variants as a technical artifact. Linkage disequilibrium might explain the correlated functional status among segregating V segments, but an unknown experimental factor could not be excluded. A later analysis found that TCR association rates varied across HLA loci, with DRB1 alleles showing the most associated TCRs and HLA-C alleles the fewest. Around 16 rarely observed V segments, including chromosome 9 orphons, were excluded from the earlier analysis of approximately 500 of the donors because counts were too low. In this cohort, only TCR beta chains were sequenced, and detectable features were limited by the absence of alpha or paired-chain data. A later genetic analysis associated a missense DCLRE1C variant with V-gene and J-gene trimming of TCR beta chains, and an independent cohort replicated the association. When HLA alleles, especially DR and DQ, strongly co-occurred, TCR associations were difficult to assign to individual alleles. A further reported finding was that TCR beta sequences accurately predicted the HLA-A and HLA-B alleles for most subjects in the first cohort. A later analysis found that most CMV-associated TCR beta chains appeared HLA-restricted, with HLA associations seemingly driven largely by CMV exposure. The classifier was reported to diagnose cytomegalovirus status with high specificity and sensitivity in both the original and validation cohorts. In vitro tests confirmed that a few of the cytomegalovirus-associated TCR beta chains recognize cytomegalovirus antigens. In a later analysis, HLA-associated TCR beta chains showed more clonal expansion and lower generation probabilities than non-associated chains that were equally common. The 87-base-pair reads could not distinguish some IMGT-functional V segments, including TRBV6-2 and TRBV6-3, so those segments were excluded. A later genetic analysis reported fewer N-insertions in productive TCRs among donors in an Asian-associated ancestry cluster than the roughly 700-donor mean.

The cohort comprised fewer than 700 healthy bone marrow donors. At the time of sampling, every cohort member was nominally healthy, though immune exposures that went unrecorded were likely present. The donor was CMV seropositive and was included in the group of 290 or so seropositive cohort members. Each donor provided a peripheral blood sample, and peripheral blood mononuclear cells were used for TCR beta sequencing. Genomic DNA extraction from the blood cell samples was performed with the Qiagen DNeasy Blood Extraction Kit. The V and J segments used are TRBV29-1 and TRBJ1-1; 12 bases in between match TRBD1. This clonotype was obtained from a male donor in good health and CMV-seropositive. The sequenced sample consisted of PBMCs. The CDR3 protein sequence reads: CSVPHRDRGLGNTEAFF. The DNA sequence is given as TGCAGCGTTCCCCACCGGGACAGGGGGCTGGGGAACACTGAAGCTTTCTTT.